The clone carrying this T cell receptor beta chain was detected only a few times. J lost 7 bases, V lost 4 bases, and 9 bases had no gene match. Germline CDR1 and CDR2: KGHDR and SFDVKD. This CDR3 comprises 16 residues. This sample is part of a study of control samples from healthy donors and cancer patients. The assay was immunoSEQ multiplex PCR, and TCRdb's table has in-frame clones only and misses some. Here the sample spans hundreds of thousands of clones, around 80% being singletons. V is TRBV24-1 and J is TRBJ2-1, with TRBD2 matching 10 bases. Specimen: PBMCs. The origin of this receptor is a woman aged 55-69 years with lung cancer. The CDR3 DNA reads as TGTGCCACCAGTGAGCTAGCGGGGGACCCTTGGAATGAGCAGTTCTTC. Its translation: CATSELAGDPWNEQFF.